This T cell receptor beta chain was sequenced for a study of T cell responses to AZD1222 COVID-19 vaccine. Study-level findings and limits: There were vaccine-associated CD4 TCRs across spike, dominant at 160-218 and 743-854.

In its sample, this clone was seen once. The antigen is not known. CDR1 and CDR2 (germline): MDHEN, SYDVKM. The CDR3 has 14 amino acids. V shed 3 bases and J shed 0 bases, with 3 bases lying between them. Repertoires were generated with immunoSEQ multiplex PCR, while TCRdb's copy carries only in-frame clones and drops some. The sample consists of 170,000 or so clones, less than 95% of them appearing once. Sequencing was performed on peripheral blood, taken on day 0 of AZD1222 vaccination. The chain has TRBV28 and TRBJ1-6; D remains ambiguous. This TCR was sampled from an adult in good health. The DNA of the CDR3 is TGTGCCAGCAGTTTCACCTCCTATAATTCACCCCTCCACTTT. It translates to CASSFTSYNSPLHF.